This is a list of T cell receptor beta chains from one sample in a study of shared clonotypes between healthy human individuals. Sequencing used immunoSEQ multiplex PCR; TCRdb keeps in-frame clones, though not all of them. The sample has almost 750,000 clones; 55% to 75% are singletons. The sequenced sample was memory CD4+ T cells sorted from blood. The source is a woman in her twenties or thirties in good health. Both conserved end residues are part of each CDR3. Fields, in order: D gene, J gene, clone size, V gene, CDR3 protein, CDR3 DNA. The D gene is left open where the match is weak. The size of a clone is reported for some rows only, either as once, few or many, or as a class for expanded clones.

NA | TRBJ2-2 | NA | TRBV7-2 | CASSPGSATGELFF | TGTGCCAGCAGCCCTGGGTCGGCCACCGGGGAGCTGTTTTTT
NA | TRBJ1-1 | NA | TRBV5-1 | CASSSPGWVQPGEAFF | TGCGCCAGCAGCTCCCCCGGATGGGTGCAGCCTGGTGAAGCTTTCTTT
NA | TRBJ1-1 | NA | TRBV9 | CASSQERLMNTEAFF | TGTGCCAGCAGCCAAGAGAGGCTCATGAACACTGAAGCTTTCTTT
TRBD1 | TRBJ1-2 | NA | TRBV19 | CASKGTGANYGYTF | TGTGCCAGTAAAGGGACAGGGGCCAACTATGGCTACACCTTC
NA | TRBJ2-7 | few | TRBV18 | CAGGRDYEQYF | TGTGCAGGAGGCAGGGACTACGAGCAGTACTTC
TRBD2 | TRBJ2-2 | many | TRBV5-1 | CASKTSGANTGELFF | TGCGCCAGCAAGACTAGCGGGGCGAACACCGGGGAGCTGTTTTTT
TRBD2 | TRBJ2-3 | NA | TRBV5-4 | CASSFGLAGVTDTQYF | TGTGCCAGCAGTTTTGGGCTAGCGGGAGTTACAGATACGCAGTATTTT
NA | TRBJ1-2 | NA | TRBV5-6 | CASSARYGYTF | TGTGCCAGCAGCGCCCGATATGGCTACACCTTC
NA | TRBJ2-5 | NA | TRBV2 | CASSEGAGVGETQYF | TGTGCCAGCAGTGAAGGGGCCGGTGTTGGGGAGACCCAGTACTTC
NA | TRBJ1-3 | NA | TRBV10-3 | CAISDPSGGTIYF | TGTGCCATCAGTGATCCGTCAGGTGGCACCATATATTTT
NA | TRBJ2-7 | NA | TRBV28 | CASSQYEQYF | TGTGCCAGCAGTCAGTACGAGCAGTACTTC
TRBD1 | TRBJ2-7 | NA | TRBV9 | CASSVASGTGDESYEQYF | TGTGCCAGCAGCGTAGCTTCCGGGACAGGGGACGAGTCCTACGAGCAGTACTTC
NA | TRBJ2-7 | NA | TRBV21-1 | CASSPRSYEQYF | TGTGCCAGCAGCCCCCGGTCGTACGAGCAGTACTTC
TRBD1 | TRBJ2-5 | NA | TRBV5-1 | CASTRDRGVETQYF | TGCGCCAGTACCCGGGACAGGGGCGTCGAGACCCAGTACTTC
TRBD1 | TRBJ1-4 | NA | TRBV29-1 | CSVSGQSNEKLFF | TGCAGCGTTTCGGGACAGTCAAATGAAAAACTGTTTTTT
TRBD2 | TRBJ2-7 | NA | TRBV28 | CASSYPWATGGDEQYF | TGTGCCAGCAGTTACCCTTGGGCAACCGGGGGGGACGAGCAGTACTTC
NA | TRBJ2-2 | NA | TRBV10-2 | CASSEKGLAGELFF | TGCGCCAGCAGTGAGAAAGGGTTGGCCGGGGAGCTGTTTTTT
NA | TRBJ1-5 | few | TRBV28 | CASSLSRQPQHF | TGTGCCAGCAGCCTCAGCCGTCAGCCCCAGCATTTT
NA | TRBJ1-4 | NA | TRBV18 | CASSPPGLQNEKLFF | TGTGCCAGCTCACCACCGGGACTACAGAATGAAAAACTGTTTTTT
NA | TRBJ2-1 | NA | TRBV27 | CASSRGRQPNEQFF | TGTGCCAGCAGTAGGGGAAGACAGCCAAATGAGCAGTTCTTC
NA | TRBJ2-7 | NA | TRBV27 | CASSLGLNAGEQYF | TGTGCCAGCAGTTTAGGGCTGAACGCCGGCGAGCAGTACTTC
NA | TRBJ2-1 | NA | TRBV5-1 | CASSFSSGSYNEQFF | TGCGCCAGCAGCTTCTCAAGTGGGTCCTACAATGAGCAGTTCTTC